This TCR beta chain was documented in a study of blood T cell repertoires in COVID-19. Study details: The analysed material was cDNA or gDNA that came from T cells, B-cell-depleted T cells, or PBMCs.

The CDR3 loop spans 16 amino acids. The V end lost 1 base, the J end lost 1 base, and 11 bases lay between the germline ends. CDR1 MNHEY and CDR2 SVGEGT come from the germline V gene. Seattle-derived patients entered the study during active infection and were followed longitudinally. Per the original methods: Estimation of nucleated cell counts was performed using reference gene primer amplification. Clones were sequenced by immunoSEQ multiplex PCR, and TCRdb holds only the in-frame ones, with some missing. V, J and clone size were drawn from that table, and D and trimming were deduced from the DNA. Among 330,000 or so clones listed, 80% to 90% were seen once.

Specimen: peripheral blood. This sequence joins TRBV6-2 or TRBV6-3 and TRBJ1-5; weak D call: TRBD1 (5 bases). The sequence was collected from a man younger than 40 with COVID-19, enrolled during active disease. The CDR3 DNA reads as TGTGCCAGCAGTTACTGGTCGGGGGAGAGCAATCAGCCCCAGCATTTT. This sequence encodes CASSYWSGESNQPQHF.